The present T cell receptor (beta chain) was sequenced within a study of CD8+CD57+ T cells in acquired aplastic anemia listed by TCRdb under 2018. In terms of the full investigation: A mean of around 3 ug of DNA, ranging from roughly 0.19 to 27.4 ug, was extracted from sorted CD4+ and CD8+ cells. CD8+CD57+ expansion was defined as frequency above the mean frequency observed in healthy subjects. Results and caveats for the whole study, not just this receptor: Roughly 31 CD8+ CDR3 sequences were shared between patients and controls but appeared highly expressed in patients and within their immunodominant clones. No significant difference in CD8+ Simpson's diversity was found between patients and healthy controls (P=0.060).

In regard to this clonotype: No cognate antigen has been identified for it. It has no much larger one-base neighbor in the sample; base qualities were not kept.

From a lookup of the germline V gene, CDR1 and CDR2 are SQVTM and ANQGSEA. The germline V and J ends show losses of 1 base and 5 bases respectively, and no gene match explains 0 bases of the junction. Measured from the cysteine to the phenylalanine, the CDR3 is 12 residues long. The CDR3 DNA has 36 bases and is translated from base 1. Expansion of CD8+CD57+ cells had been shown by flow cytometry in the patients chosen for sequencing. All patients had severe acquired aplastic anemia diagnosed by International Study of Aplastic Anemia and Agranulocytosis and Camitta criteria. No patient had received any therapy when blood was sampled. In the study, sorted CD4+ and CD8+ blood T cells from patients with severe aplastic anemia and from healthy subjects underwent deep sequencing of TCR repertoires. In the USA, patient enrollment took place under clinicaltrials.gov protocols 00001620, 01623167, 00001397, 00071045, 00081523 and 00961064. Ficoll-Paque density gradient centrifugation was used to isolate peripheral blood mononuclear cells. Before DNA was extracted, CD4+ and CD8+ T cells were sorted using either FACS or magnetic beads.

TCR beta VDJ combination and CDR3 sequence profiling used genomic DNA as the template. TCR repertoire sequencing was run on an Illumina HiSeq 2000. As for how the authors treated the data: TRBV/TRBJ rearrangement plots, CDR3 size and DJ length profiles, and Simpson's diversity index were used to evaluate the repertoires. Whichever DNA sequence was most abundant in the deep sequencing data was defined as the immunodominant clone. CDR3 amino acid sequences were checked for sharing across subjects and were also compared against the VDJdb database and published repertoires. TCRdb handled the public reads itself, with Q25 trimming in fastp and clone calling in MiXCR, and kept productive beta chains. Rows are unified per CDR3 protein, each entry keeping the most common DNA and genes. These V and J calls rely on TCRdb rather than the paper's analysis. In all, the sample holds just over 200,000 distinct CDR3 sequences, and about 62% of those were seen once. The ten largest account for around 58% of the sample.

The sequenced sample was sorted CD4+, CD8+, or CD8+CD57+ T cells (not recorded which) from PBMCs. The clonotype comes from a human donor with aplastic anemia. The sequence is built from TRBV29-1 and TRBJ1-1; TRBD1 aligns with 8 central bases. The DNA is as follows: TGCAGCGTTGAAGGGACAGGGACTGAAGCTTTCTTT. Its product reads: CSVEGTGTEAFF. Where the CDR3 stops, the reference TRBV29-1 and TRBJ1-1 genes take over; the full variable domain is SAVISQKPSRDICQRGTSLTIQCQVDSQVTMMFWYRQQPGQSLTLIATANQGSEATYESGFVIDKFPISRPNLTFSTLTVSNMSPEDSSIYLCSVEGTGTEAFFGQGTRLTVV.